The 17 T cell receptor beta chains listed next were all sequenced from one sample in a study of T cell responses to AZD1222 COVID-19 vaccine. The protocol was immunoSEQ multiplex PCR, while the TCRdb copy is restricted to in-frame clones and leaves out a portion. The data contain just under 150,000 clones, around 84% of them singletons. This specimen consisted of peripheral blood, obtained 28 days after the second AZD1222 dose. These receptors all stem from an adult who received the AZD1222 COVID-19 vaccine.

The genes are TRBV18 and TRBJ1-3; D ambiguous. Germline V gene sequence: CDR1 KGHSH, CDR2 LQKENI. Between the trimmed V and J ends, which lost 3 bases and 3 bases, there was a span of 6 bases. The CDR3 loop spans 13 amino acids. As DNA, the CDR3 is TGTGCCAGCTCACCTTACAGTGGAAACACCATATATTTT. Its translation: CASSPYSGNTIYF.

This chain uses TRBV5-1 with TRBJ2-7; 10 bases match TRBD1. Trimming took 4 bases from V and 5 from J; bases not matched to a gene: 9. Germline-derived CDR1 and CDR2 are SGHRS and YFSETQ. The CDR3 loop spans 15 amino acids. The CDR3 loop reads CASSPGTGVSNEQYF. The CDR3 nucleotides read TGCGCCAGCAGCCCCGGGACAGGGGTTTCCAACGAGCAGTACTTC. Drawing the rest from reference TRBV5-1 and TRBJ2-7, the complete variable domain is KAGVTQTPRYLIKTRGQQVTLSCSPISGHRSVSWYQQTPGQGLQFLFEYFSETQRNKGNFPGRFSGRQFSNSRSEMNVSTLELGDSALYLCASSPGTGVSNEQYFGPGTRLTVT.

The J gene is TRBJ2-1, the V gene TRBV13; 11 bases line up with TRBD2. This CDR3 contains 17 residues. Losses at the gene ends were 5 bases for V and 4 bases for J; bases not matched to a gene: 10. The germline CDR1 and CDR2 sequences are PRHDT and FYEKMQ (reference sequence). The CDR3 spells CASSKLLAGDSYNEQFF. Here the CDR3 DNA reads TGTGCCAGCAGCAAATTACTAGCGGGGGATTCGTACAATGAGCAGTTCTTC.

The J gene is TRBJ2-1, the V gene TRBV7-2; no clear D. V lost 6 bases and J lost 4, with 10 bases in between. Germline CDR1 SGHTA, CDR2 FQGNSA. CDR3 size: 13 residues. The CDR3 sequence is CASRGRAYNEQFF. In nucleotides, the CDR3 is TGTGCCAGCAGGGGCAGAGCATACAATGAGCAGTTCTTC.

The chain combines TRBV19 with TRBJ1-1; a possible D gene is TRBD1 (6 bases). Trimming took off 0 bases at V and 2 bases at J, with 7 bases between the two ends. This CDR3 is built from 14 residues. Germline CDR1 and CDR2: LNHDA and SQIVND (reference sequence). CDR3 DNA: TGTGCCAGTAGTATAGAGGGGGCAAACACTGAAGCTTTCTTT. This gives the protein CASSIEGANTEAFF.

This chain connects TRBV28 to TRBJ2-3; no clear D gene. The CDR3 spans 14 residues. V shed 7 bases and J shed 2 bases, with 13 bases lying between them. Germline CDR1 and CDR2: MDHEN and SYDVKM. CDR3 residues: CASNRQPITDTQYF. Here the CDR3 DNA reads TGTGCCAGCAATAGGCAGCCGATCACAGATACGCAGTATTTT.

The genes are TRBV6-5 and TRBJ2-7, with a possible D match to TRBD1 (7 bases). Per the germline V gene, CDR1 is MNHEY and CDR2 is SVGAGI. Trimming took 5 bases from V and 1 from J, leaving 12 bases between them. This CDR3 has 14 amino acids. CDR3 protein: CASSPAGQSYEQYF. The CDR3, as DNA: TGTGCCAGCAGTCCCGCGGGACAGTCCTACGAGCAGTACTTC.

The chain combines TRBV1 with TRBJ2-7; the table names TRBD2, a call not compared with the DNA. TRBV1 is marked as a pseudogene. The CDR3 extends over 16 amino acids. Written as DNA, the CDR3 is TGCACCAGCAGCCAAGACCGCGGGGAGTCGGGTGGCGAGCAGTACTTC. This sequence encodes CTSSQDRGESGGEQYF.

This rearrangement joins TRBV27 to TRBJ1-6; D might be TRBD1 (6 bases). V shed 6 bases and J shed 7 bases, with 7 bases lying between them. Germline CDR1 MNHEY, CDR2 SMNVEV (reference sequence). The CDR3 spans 12 residues. CDR3 in DNA: TGTGCCAGCAGGGACAGCAATTCACCCCTCCACTTT. Protein product: CASRDSNSPLHF.

Comments on this clone: One end of the junction fails to match germline, which may point to a read error. The V and J genes are TRBV30 and TRBJ1-1; 8 bases are a match to TRBD1. This CDR3 is 14 amino acids long. CDR1 GTSNPN and CDR2 SVGIG come from the germline V gene (reference sequence). CDR3 protein: CAWIRQPGTGSMLF. For the CDR3, the DNA is TGTGCCTGGATTCGACAACCCGGGACAGGCAGTATGCTCTTT.

The chain has TRBV2 and TRBJ2-5; no clear D gene. The V gene lost 6 bases and the J gene lost 4 bases, with 12 bases spanning the gap. CDR1 is SNHLY, CDR2 FYNNEI, per germline. The CDR3 has 13 amino acids. CDR3 amino acids: CASSANGLETQYF. In nucleotides, the CDR3 is TGTGCCAGCAGCGCCAACGGGTTAGAGACCCAGTACTTC.

The chain has TRBV7-2 and TRBJ2-3, with unresolved D. This CDR3 has 14 residues. V lost 1 base, J lost 3 bases, and 8 bases lay in between. Germline V gives CDR1 SGHTA, CDR2 FQGNSA. The chain's CDR3 is CASSLVYTTDTQYF. In DNA form, the CDR3 reads TGTGCCAGCAGCTTAGTTTACACAACAGATACGCAGTATTTT.

The V call is TRBV5-1, the J call TRBJ2-3, with a weak D call TRBD2 (5 bases). The CDR3 loop spans 15 amino acids. Trimming stripped 0 bases from V and 5 bases from J, with 13 bases between. From germline, CDR1 is SGHRS and CDR2 YFSETQ. CDR3 nucleotide sequence: TGCGCCAGCAGCTTGGTCGGGGAGTCCCTAGATACGCAGTATTTT. This codes for CASSLVGESLDTQYF. Looking up the rest from reference TRBV5-1 and TRBJ2-3 gives the full variable domain: KAGVTQTPRYLIKTRGQQVTLSCSPISGHRSVSWYQQTPGQGLQFLFEYFSETQRNKGNFPGRFSGRQFSNSRSEMNVSTLELGDSALYLCASSLVGESLDTQYFGPGTRLTVL.

The J gene is TRBJ2-3, the V gene TRBV9; tentatively, D is TRBD1 (6 bases). The CDR3 totals 14 residues. Trimming took off 0 bases at V and 6 bases at J, with 11 bases between the two ends. Germline V CDR1 and CDR2: SGDLS, YYNGEE. For the CDR3, the DNA is TGTGCCAGCAGCGTAGATACAGGGTTTGATACGCAGTATTTT. Translated: CASSVDTGFDTQYF. Supplemented by reference TRBV9 and TRBJ2-3, the full variable domain reads DSGVTQTPKHLITATGQRVTLRCSPRSGDLSVYWYQQSLDQGLQFLIQYYNGEERAKGNILERFSAQQFPDLHSELNLSSLELGDSALYFCASSVDTGFDTQYFGPGTRLTVL.

V and J are TRBV5-6 and TRBJ1-2, with 7 positions matching TRBD1. Germline loops: CDR1 SGHDT, CDR2 YYEEEE. The CDR3 runs 17 residues. J gave up 2 bases and V 3 bases, and 13 bases lay outside the gene matches. The DNA for the CDR3 is TGTGCCAGCAGCTGGACAGGACCGGGCAATGGGAACTATGGCTACACCTTC. It encodes CASSWTGPGNGNYGYTF.

This chain uses TRBV2 with TRBJ2-3; the match to TRBD1 covers 8 bases. CDR1 and CDR2 (germline): SNHLY, FYNNEI. The CDR3 loop spans 18 amino acids. Trimming at V came to 1 base and at J to 3 bases, leaving 12 bases not matched to a gene. CDR3 in amino acids: CASSEVWGQATRTDTQYF. CDR3 nucleotides: TGTGCCAGCAGTGAAGTTTGGGGACAGGCGACGCGTACAGATACGCAGTATTTT.

The gene calls are TRBV4-1 and TRBJ2-1; a weak D match, TRBD2 (6 bases). Between the trimmed V and J ends, which lost 4 bases and 5 bases, there was a span of 15 bases. Germline V gene lookup returns CDR1 MGHRA and CDR2 YSYEKL. The CDR3 is 15 amino acids. As DNA, the CDR3 is TGCGCCAGCAGCCCTGGCGGAGGGTGGGACAATGAGCAGTTCTTC. Translation gives CASSPGGGWDNEQFF.